These T cell receptor beta chains were read from a single sample in a study of response to subunit inactivated influenza vaccine. TCRdb called the RT-PCR reads again in MiXCR, with one record for every CDR3 protein. The sample carries 540,000 or so distinct CDR3 sequences, under 15% recorded once. The source was PBMCs from blood, collected roughly 45 days after vaccination. All receptors derive from a man over 45 who received an inactivated influenza vaccine. The CDR3 runs from the conserved cysteine through the conserved F or W. D genes are given only for firm matches. Clone sizes are given selectively: once, few, many, or a class where the clone is expanded.

>-|TRBV5-1|many|TRBJ2-3
CASSLTNTDTQYF
TGCGCCAGCAGCTTAACCAACACAGATACGCAGTATTTT
>TRBD2|TRBV4-2|-|TRBJ2-1
CASSQESGGAWGYNEQFF
TGTGCCAGCAGCCAAGAAAGCGGGGGGGCCTGGGGTTACAATGAGCAGTTCTTC
>TRBD2|TRBV10-3|-|TRBJ2-1
CAIRPGTSGYNEQFF
TGTGCCATCAGACCCGGGACTAGCGGATACAATGAGCAGTTCTTC
>-|TRBV4-3|few|TRBJ1-2
CASSQDGVGGYGYTF
TGCGCCAGCAGCCAAGATGGTGTTGGGGGCTATGGCTACACCTTC
>TRBD2|TRBV24-1|-|TRBJ2-7
CATSDTGTSASYEQYF
TGTGCCACCAGTGACACCGGGACTAGCGCCTCCTACGAGCAGTACTTC
>TRBD1|TRBV12-3/TRBV12-4|-|TRBJ2-5
CASRWDRGGAETQYF
TGTGCCAGCAGATGGGACAGGGGCGGTGCAGAGACCCAGTACTTC
>TRBD2|TRBV6-2/TRBV6-3|few|TRBJ2-3
CASSYSTAGDYTDTQYF
TGTGCCAGCAGTTACTCGACAGCGGGGGATTACACAGATACGCAGTATTTT
>-|TRBV10-3|-|TRBJ1-4
CASTGQANEKLFF
TGTGCCTCGACGGGACAAGCTAATGAAAAACTGTTTTTT
>TRBD2|TRBV28|few|TRBJ2-3
CASSRAGLGDTQYF
TGTGCCAGCAGTCGAGCGGGATTAGGGGATACGCAGTATTTT
>-|TRBV4-1|-|TRBJ2-7
CASSPSATTFSYEQYF
TGCGCCAGCAGCCCCTCCGCGACAACGTTCTCCTACGAGCAGTACTTC
>-|TRBV5-1|-|TRBJ2-7
CASKRDTTYEQYF
TGCGCCAGCAAGAGGGATACCACCTACGAGCAGTACTTC
>TRBD1|TRBV20-1|-|TRBJ2-6
CSARGQGAGGANVLTF
TGCAGTGCTAGAGGACAGGGGGCAGGTGGGGCCAACGTCCTGACTTTC
>-|TRBV20-1|few|TRBJ2-1
CSARAWDGSSYNEQFF
TGCAGTGCTAGAGCCTGGGACGGTAGCTCCTACAATGAGCAGTTCTTC
>TRBD1|TRBV3-1|few|TRBJ1-1
CASSQGWTGKNTEAFF
TGTGCCAGCAGCCAAGGGTGGACAGGGAAGAACACTGAAGCTTTCTTT
>-|TRBV4-3|many|TRBJ2-3
CASSQEVGGRPPTDTQYF
TGCGCCAGCAGCCAAGAAGTCGGGGGGCGCCCCCCCACAGATACGCAGTATTTT
>-|TRBV4-2|few|TRBJ2-1
CASSQDLGQHNEQFF
TGTGCCAGCAGCCAAGATTTGGGGCAGCACAATGAGCAGTTCTTC
>-|TRBV5-1|-|TRBJ2-5
CASSPGVSETQYF
TGCGCCAGCAGCCCAGGGGTCTCGGAGACCCAGTACTTC
>-|TRBV2|few|TRBJ1-1
CASSRGLTEAFF
TGTGCCAGCAGCAGAGGGCTCACTGAAGCTTTCTTT
>-|TRBV5-1|-|TRBJ2-5
CASSFNPSSGQETQYF
TGCGCCAGCAGCTTCAATCCCTCCTCGGGGCAAGAGACCCAGTACTTC
>-|TRBV6-2/TRBV6-3|-|TRBJ2-5
CASSSGPGGTQYF
TGTGCCAGCAGCTCCGGTCCCGGCGGGACCCAGTACTTC
>-|TRBV25-1|few|TRBJ2-7
CASSETGGHEQYF
TGTGCCAGCAGTGAAACGGGGGGCCACGAGCAGTACTTC
>-|TRBV20-1|few|TRBJ1-1
CSARDPRAYTEAFF
TGCAGTGCTAGAGACCCAAGGGCCTACACTGAAGCTTTCTTT
>TRBD1|TRBV5-6|-|TRBJ2-6
CASSLTGTGFAGANVLTF
TGTGCCAGCAGCCTAACCGGGACAGGGTTCGCTGGGGCCAACGTCCTGACTTTC
>-|TRBV12-3/TRBV12-4|many|TRBJ1-6
CASSLQGPNSPLHF
TGTGCCAGCAGTTTGCAGGGCCCTAATTCACCCCTCCACTTT
>TRBD2|TRBV20-1|-|TRBJ2-3
CSARREGLDTQYF
TGCAGTGCTCGGCGGGAGGGCTTAGATACGCAGTATTTT
>-|TRBV20-1|many|TRBJ1-3
CSARDPSSGNTIYF
TGCAGTGCTAGAGATCCCAGCTCTGGAAACACCATATATTTT
>TRBD1|TRBV20-1|-|TRBJ1-1
CSAWGGQAINTEAFF
TGCAGTGCTTGGGGGGGACAGGCGATAAACACTGAAGCTTTCTTT
>TRBD2|TRBV6-5|-|TRBJ2-6
CASSYASGGHSGANVLTF
TGTGCCAGCAGTTACGCTAGCGGGGGCCATTCTGGGGCCAACGTCCTGACTTTC
>TRBD2|TRBV10-3|many|TRBJ2-3
CAHQQGAGSTDTQYF
TGTGCCCACCAGCAGGGAGCGGGAAGCACAGATACGCAGTATTTT
>TRBD1|TRBV10-3|many|TRBJ1-1
CAIHPRDRPTEAFF
TGTGCCATCCATCCCCGGGACAGGCCCACTGAAGCTTTCTTT
>-|TRBV6-2/TRBV6-3|few|TRBJ1-5
CATGGPNQPQHF
TGTGCCACCGGAGGGCCGAATCAGCCCCAGCATTTT